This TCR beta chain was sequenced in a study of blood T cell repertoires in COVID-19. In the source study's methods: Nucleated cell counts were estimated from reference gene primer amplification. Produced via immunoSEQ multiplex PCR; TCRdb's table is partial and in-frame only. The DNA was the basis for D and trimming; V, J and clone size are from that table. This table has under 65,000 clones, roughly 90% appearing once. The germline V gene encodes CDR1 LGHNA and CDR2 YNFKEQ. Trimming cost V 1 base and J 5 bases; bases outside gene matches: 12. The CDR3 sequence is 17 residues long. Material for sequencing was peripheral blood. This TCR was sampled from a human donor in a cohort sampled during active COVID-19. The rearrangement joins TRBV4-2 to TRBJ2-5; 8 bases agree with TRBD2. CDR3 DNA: TGTGCCAGCAGCCAAGGGTCACGAGCGGGGGTTGGGGAGACCCAGTACTTC. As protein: CASSQGSRAGVGETQYF.